Below, 10 T cell receptor beta chains from the same sample are listed, as sequenced in a study of tumor-infiltrating lymphocytes in primary liver carcinoma. The authors took blood RNA from unsorted whole blood and also extracted germline DNA. A constant-region primer served to make TCR beta cDNA from about 500 ng total RNA. Amplification in three nested multiplex PCR rounds with slightly modified ARM-PCR gave rise to TCR beta libraries. Two initial PCR rounds of about 10 cycles each paired TRBV1-TRBV30 forward primers with a C-beta reverse primer. One entry per CDR3 protein results from TCRdb running MiXCR on the multiplex PCR reads. The sample yields about 320,000 distinct CDR3 sequences, 55% to 65% seen once. The material sequenced was peripheral blood. The receptors originated from a man in his forties or fifties with primary liver carcinoma and hepatitis B virus infection.

Notes on this clonotype: It may be a read error: a sequence one base away is much more abundant. The CDR3 does not end in the conserved phenylalanine or tryptophan, so this is likely a read error. The chain carries TRBV10-3 and TRBJ2-5; a possible D gene is TRBD1 (6 bases). Germline lookup yields CDR1 ENHRY and CDR2 SYGVKD. This CDR3 has 13 residues. V was trimmed by 7 bases and J by 5 bases, leaving 14 bases between them. In DNA, the CDR3 is TGTGCCATCAAAACAGGGTCGGGTGAGACCCAGTACTCC. Amino acid sequence: CAIKTGSGETQYS.

V and J are TRBV29-1 and TRBJ2-7, with D possibly being TRBD2 (6 bases). Germline CDR1 is SQVTM and CDR2 is ANQGSEA. The V gene lost 8 bases and the J gene lost 6 bases, with 20 bases spanning the gap. The CDR3 covers 13 residues. In DNA, the CDR3 is TGCAGCTCAGCGGCCGGGGCCGGGGGCGAGCAGTACTTC. As protein: CSSAAGAGGEQYF.

The chain joins TRBV5-1 to TRBJ1-4; D perhaps matches TRBD1 (6 bases). Trimming shortened V by 4 bases and J by 7 bases, and 17 bases separated the two germline ends. The CDR3 loop spans 15 amino acids. Germline V gene sequence: CDR1 SGHRS, CDR2 YFSETQ. The CDR3: CASSPSGTLSEKLFF. The DNA for the CDR3 is TGCGCCAGCAGCCCTTCTGGGACATTGAGTGAAAAACTGTTTTTT.

As to this clonotype: Given a much more abundant clone one base away, this may be a read error. The gene calls are TRBV4-3 and TRBJ1-4, with D possibly matching TRBD1 (5 bases). The CDR3 runs to 15 residues. The germline V gene has CDR1 LGHNA and CDR2 YSLEER. CDR3 DNA: TGCGTCAGCAGCCAAGTTTTGGCGGGGCATGAAAAACTGTTTTTT. Its translation: CVSSQVLAGHEKLFF.

Concerning this clonotype itself: Germline and junction disagree at one end, which may indicate a read error. This sequence joins TRBV11-2 and TRBJ1-2, with a weak D call TRBD1 (6 bases). Per germline, CDR1 SGHAT and CDR2 FQNNGV. The CDR3 has 15 amino acids. CDR3 amino acids: CVSSPGRLGGYVYTF. As DNA, the CDR3 is TGTGTCAGCAGCCCTGGACGGCTAGGGGGGTATGTCTACACCTTC.

The J gene is TRBJ2-2, the V gene TRBV5-6; possibly TRBD1 or TRBD2 for D (5 bases each). Per the germline V gene, CDR1 is SGHDT and CDR2 is YYEEEE. V was pared by 4 bases and J by 3 bases, with 19 bases between. The CDR3 spans 17 residues. The CDR3: CASSPLRGPDDTGELFF. As DNA, the CDR3 is TGTGCCAGCAGCCCCCTTCGGGGCCCGGACGACACCGGGGAGCTGTTTTTT.

About this clonotype itself: The junction differs from germline at one of its ends, possibly a read error. The V gene is TRBV5-5, the J gene TRBJ1-5; 9 bases are a match to TRBD2. The J call is doubtful: the DNA matches TRBJ2-3 better. The germline gives CDR1 SGHKS, CDR2 YYEKEE (reference sequence). The CDR3 loop spans 15 amino acids. The CDR3 coding sequence is TGTGCCGGCAGCGTCGCGGGGGGGAGCAATCAGCCCCAGTATTTT. Translated, it gives CAGSVAGGSNQPQYF.

This clonotype was detected only once. The missing conserved phenylalanine or tryptophan at the end of this CDR3 makes a read error likely. V is TRBV29-1 and J is TRBJ2-2; D possibly corresponds to TRBD2 (6 bases). The CDR3 is 15 residues long. From germline, CDR1 is SQVTM and CDR2 ANQGSEA. Trimming shortened V by 4 bases and J by 0 bases, and 12 bases separated the two germline ends. The CDR3 loop is CSVGGTHSNTGELFL. CDR3 nucleotides: TGCAGCGTTGGCGGGACTCACTCGAACACCGGGGAGCTGTTTCTT.

At least ten counts were recorded for this clonotype. The chain combines TRBV4-1 with TRBJ2-4; the match to TRBD2 covers 8 bases. V lost 0 bases and J lost 0; bases outside the gene matches: 7. The CDR3 covers 18 residues. Looked up from germline, CDR1 is MGHRA and CDR2 is YSYEKL. CDR3 sequence reads: CASSQDAGTREAKNIQYF. CDR3 sequence (DNA): TGCGCCAGCAGCCAAGACGCCGGGACTAGGGAAGCCAAAAACATTCAGTACTTC.

To note about this clonotype: This may arise from a read error, as a much more abundant clone is one base away. The chain carries TRBV12-3 or TRBV12-4 and TRBJ1-5; 8 bases map to TRBD1. The CDR3 extends over 15 amino acids. V trimming: 8 bases; J trimming: 4 bases; junction bases outside the gene matches: 10. The CDR3 sequence: CASDQGARGNQPQHF. In nucleotides, the CDR3 is TGTGCCAGCGACCAGGGGGCGCGAGGGAATCAGCCCCAGCATTTT.